This T cell receptor (beta chain) is drawn from a study of CD8 T cells in Susac syndrome. When the RNA was reverse transcribed, random hexamers were used with an input of about 0.5 to 1 ug. Each CDR3 protein is one row after TCRdb ran MiXCR on the immunoSEQ multiplex PCR reads. The sample holds 180,000 or so distinct CDR3 sequences; approximately 96% are singletons and the top ten take roughly 0.14%. Sequencing of TCR beta was performed on blood CD8+ and CD4+ T cells. CDR3 length: 15 residues. The V gene end was trimmed by 6 bases and the J gene end by 4 bases; junction bases not matched to a gene: 7. The germline V gene encodes CDR1 SGHTS and CDR2 YDEGEE.

This clonotype was sampled from a human donor in good health. J is TRBJ2-6 and V is TRBV5-8; 7 bases are a match to TRBD1. The specimen sequenced was CD4+ T cells from PBMCs. CDR3 sequence: CASTRQGAGANVLTF. Here the CDR3 DNA reads TGTGCCAGCACCAGACAGGGCGCCGGGGCCAACGTCCTGACTTTC.